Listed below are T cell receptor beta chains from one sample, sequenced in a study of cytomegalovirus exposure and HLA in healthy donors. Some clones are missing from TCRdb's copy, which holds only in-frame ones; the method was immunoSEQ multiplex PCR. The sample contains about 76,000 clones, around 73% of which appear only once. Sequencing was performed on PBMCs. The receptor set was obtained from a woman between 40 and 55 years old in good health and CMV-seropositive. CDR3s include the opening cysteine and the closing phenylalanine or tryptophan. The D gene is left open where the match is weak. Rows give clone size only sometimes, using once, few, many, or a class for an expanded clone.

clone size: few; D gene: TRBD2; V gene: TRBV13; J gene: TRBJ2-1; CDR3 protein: CASRPGGYNEQFF; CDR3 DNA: TGTGCCAGCCGGCCGGGGGGTTACAATGAGCAGTTCTTC
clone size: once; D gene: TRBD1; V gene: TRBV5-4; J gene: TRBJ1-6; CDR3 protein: CASSNPTGNVAPLHF; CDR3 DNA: TGTGCCAGCAGCAATCCGACAGGGAATGTGGCACCCCTCCACTTT
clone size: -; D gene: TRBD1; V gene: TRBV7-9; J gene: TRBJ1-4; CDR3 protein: CASSSGQGRGEKLFF; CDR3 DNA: TGTGCCAGCAGCTCAGGACAGGGGAGAGGGGAAAAACTGTTTTTT
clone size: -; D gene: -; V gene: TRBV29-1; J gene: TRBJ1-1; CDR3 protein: CSVEAGDTEAFF; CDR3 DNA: TGCAGCGTTGAAGCGGGGGACACTGAAGCTTTCTTT
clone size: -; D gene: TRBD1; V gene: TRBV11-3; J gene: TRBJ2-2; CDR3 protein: CASSLMGTGETGELFF; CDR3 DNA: TGTGCCAGCAGCTTAATGGGGACAGGGGAAACCGGGGAGCTGTTTTTT
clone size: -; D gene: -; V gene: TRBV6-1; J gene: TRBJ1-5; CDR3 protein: CASSFILSGDQPQHF; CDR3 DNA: TGTGCCAGCAGTTTTATATTGTCAGGCGATCAGCCCCAGCATTTT
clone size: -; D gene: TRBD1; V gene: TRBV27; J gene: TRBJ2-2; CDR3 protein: CASSFGRDRVAGELFF; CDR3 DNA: TGTGCCAGCAGTTTTGGCCGGGACAGGGTCGCCGGGGAGCTGTTTTTT
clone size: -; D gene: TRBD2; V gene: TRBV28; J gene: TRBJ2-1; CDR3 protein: CASSNLAGAHEQFF; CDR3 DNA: TGTGCCAGCAGCAATCTAGCGGGGGCCCATGAGCAGTTCTTC
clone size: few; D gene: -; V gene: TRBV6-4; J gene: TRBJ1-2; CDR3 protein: CASSVDRTSYGYTF; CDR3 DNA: TGTGCCAGCAGTGTCGACAGGACGTCCTATGGCTACACCTTC
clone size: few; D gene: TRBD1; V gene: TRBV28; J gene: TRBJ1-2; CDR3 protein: CASKYRGSNYGYTF; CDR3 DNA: TGTGCCAGCAAATACAGGGGCTCTAACTATGGCTACACCTTC